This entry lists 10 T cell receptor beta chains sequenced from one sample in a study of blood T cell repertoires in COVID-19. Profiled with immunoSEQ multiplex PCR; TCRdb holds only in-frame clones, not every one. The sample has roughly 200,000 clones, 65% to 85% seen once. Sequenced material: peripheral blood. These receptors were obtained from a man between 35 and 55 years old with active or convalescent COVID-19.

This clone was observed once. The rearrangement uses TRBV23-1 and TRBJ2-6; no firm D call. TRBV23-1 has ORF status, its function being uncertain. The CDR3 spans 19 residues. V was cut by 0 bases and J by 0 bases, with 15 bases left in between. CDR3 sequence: CASSQSRRGSSSGANVLTF. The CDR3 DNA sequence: TGCGCCAGCAGTCAATCGCGAAGAGGATCTAGCTCTGGGGCCAACGTCCTGACTTTC.

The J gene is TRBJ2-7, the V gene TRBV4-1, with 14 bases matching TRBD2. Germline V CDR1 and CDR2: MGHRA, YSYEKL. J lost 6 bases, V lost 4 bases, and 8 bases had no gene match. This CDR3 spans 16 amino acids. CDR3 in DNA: TGCGCCAGCAGCCCCGAAACGACTAGCGGGGGGGGCGAGCAGTACTTC. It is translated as CASSPETTSGGGEQYF.

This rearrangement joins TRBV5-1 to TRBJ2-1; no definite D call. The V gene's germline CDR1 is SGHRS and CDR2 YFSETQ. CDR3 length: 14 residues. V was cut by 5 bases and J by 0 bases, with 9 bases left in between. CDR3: CASSAQSSYNEQFF. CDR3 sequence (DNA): TGCGCCAGCAGTGCACAGAGCTCCTACAATGAGCAGTTCTTC.

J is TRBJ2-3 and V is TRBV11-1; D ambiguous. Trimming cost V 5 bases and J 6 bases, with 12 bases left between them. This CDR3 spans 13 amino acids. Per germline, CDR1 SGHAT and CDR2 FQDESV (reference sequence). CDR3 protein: CASSLSLWDTQYF. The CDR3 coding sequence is TGTGCCAGCAGCCTATCCCTTTGGGATACGCAGTATTTT.

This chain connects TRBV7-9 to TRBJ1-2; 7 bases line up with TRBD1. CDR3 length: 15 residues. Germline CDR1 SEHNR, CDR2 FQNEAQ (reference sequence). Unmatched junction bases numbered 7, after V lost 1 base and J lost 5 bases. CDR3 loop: CASSLDRQGGYGYTF. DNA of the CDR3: TGTGCCAGCAGCTTAGACCGACAGGGTGGATATGGCTACACCTTC.

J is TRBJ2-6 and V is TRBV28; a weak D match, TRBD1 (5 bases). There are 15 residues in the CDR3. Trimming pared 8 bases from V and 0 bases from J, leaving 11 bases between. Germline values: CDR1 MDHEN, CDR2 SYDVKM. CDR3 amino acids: CASYETGSGANVLTF. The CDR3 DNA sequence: TGTGCCAGCTACGAAACAGGCTCTGGGGCCAACGTCCTGACTTTC.

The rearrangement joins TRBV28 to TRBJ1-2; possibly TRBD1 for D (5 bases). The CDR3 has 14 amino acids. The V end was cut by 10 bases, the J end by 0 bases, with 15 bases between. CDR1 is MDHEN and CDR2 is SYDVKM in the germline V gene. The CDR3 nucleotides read TGTGCCATCTTCAGGGCAGCCACTAACTATGGCTACACCTTC. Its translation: CAIFRAATNYGYTF.

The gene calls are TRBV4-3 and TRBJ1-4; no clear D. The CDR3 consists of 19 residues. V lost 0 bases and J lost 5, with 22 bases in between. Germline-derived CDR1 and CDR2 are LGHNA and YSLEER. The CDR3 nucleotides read TGCGCCAGCAGCCAAGATCCGTACCAAAGAGGATCATTGAATGAAAAACTGTTTTTT. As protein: CASSQDPYQRGSLNEKLFF.

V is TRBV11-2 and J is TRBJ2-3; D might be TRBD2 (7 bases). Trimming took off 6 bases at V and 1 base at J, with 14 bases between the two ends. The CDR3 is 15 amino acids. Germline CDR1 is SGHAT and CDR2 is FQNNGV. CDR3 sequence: CASRRGGGGTDTQYF. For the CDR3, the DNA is TGTGCCAGCAGACGAGGGGGGGGAGGCACAGATACGCAGTATTTT.

CDR3 DNA sequence: TGCGCCAGCAGGGACAGAGATGGTGAAGCTTTCTTT. Translating it yields CASRDRDGEAFF. The J gene is TRBJ1-1, the V gene TRBV4-1, with a possible D match to TRBD1 (6 bases). CDR1 MGHRA and CDR2 YSYEKL come from the germline V gene. This CDR3 has 12 amino acids. V was trimmed by 6 bases and J by 7 bases, leaving 12 bases between them.